Shown below are 28 T cell receptor beta chains from a single sample sequenced in a study of early T cells in non-severe SARS-CoV-2 infection. TCRdb passed the 5' RACE reads through MiXCR, listing each CDR3 protein once. The repertoire holds some 61,000 distinct CDR3 sequences, with around 13% as singletons. The sample consisted of whole blood. The source is an adult who was a healthcare worker with PCR-confirmed SARS-CoV-2 infection or an uninfected control (not recorded which).

This clonotype was detected only a few times. V usage is TRBV4-2 and J usage is TRBJ2-3, with a weak D call TRBD2 (5 bases). Germline V gene sequence: CDR1 LGHNA, CDR2 YNFKEQ. This CDR3 has 15 residues. The V gene lost 0 bases and the J gene lost 2 bases, with 9 bases spanning the gap. CDR3 bases: TGTGCCAGCAGCCAAGAGGCGGGTTACACAGATACGCAGTATTTT. It specifies CASSQEAGYTDTQYF.

The chain links TRBV20-1 to TRBJ2-7, with unresolved D. There are 13 residues in the CDR3. Germline lookup yields CDR1 DFQATT and CDR2 SNEGSKA (reference sequence). Deletions cut 2 bases from V and 3 bases from J, with 11 bases between. DNA for the CDR3: TGCAGTGCTAGACCCCCTGTAGTCTACGAGCAGTACTTC. Translation gives CSARPPVVYEQYF.

This clonotype occurred many times. The J gene is TRBJ1-2, the V gene TRBV20-1; 10 bases fit TRBD1. Germline V gives CDR1 DFQATT, CDR2 SNEGSKA (reference sequence). The CDR3 spans 15 residues. The ends lost 3 bases at V and 7 bases at J; junction bases unmatched: 11. CDR3 protein: CSARNSGTGVAGYTF. Here the CDR3 DNA reads TGCAGTGCTAGGAACTCCGGGACAGGGGTGGCTGGCTACACCTTC.

V usage is TRBV6-1 and J usage is TRBJ2-7, with D possibly matching TRBD2 (5 bases). CDR1 is MNHNS and CDR2 is SASEGT in the germline V gene. V was clipped by 0 bases and J by 4 bases, with 22 bases between them. There are 18 residues in the CDR3. The chain's CDR3 is CASSEASINLGGLYEQYF. For the CDR3, the DNA is TGTGCCAGCAGTGAAGCTTCTATCAACTTAGGAGGCTTATACGAGCAGTACTTC.

The rearrangement joins TRBV4-1 to TRBJ2-7, with D hard to call. Per the germline V gene, CDR1 is MGHRA and CDR2 is YSYEKL. The germline V and J ends were trimmed by 3 bases and 9 bases, with 15 bases remaining between them. The CDR3 has 13 residues. This chain's CDR3 is CASSQRPPGRQYF. CDR3 sequence (DNA): TGCGCCAGCAGCCAGCGCCCCCCGGGCCGGCAGTACTTC.

In this sample, this clonotype turned up a few times. The rearrangement joins TRBV5-1 to TRBJ1-4; a weak D match, TRBD1 (5 bases). Germline V gives CDR1 SGHRS, CDR2 YFSETQ. V lost 4 bases, J lost 3 bases, and 16 bases lay in between. CDR3 size: 16 residues. The CDR3 DNA reads TGCGCCAGCAGCGGGGGACTCTTCGAACCTAATGAAAAACTGTTTTTT. Its translation: CASSGGLFEPNEKLFF.

This clonotype has more than one count but fewer than ten. The chain carries TRBV28 and TRBJ2-7; tentative D call: TRBD2 (5 bases). Trimming stripped 5 bases from V and 4 bases from J, with 18 bases between. This CDR3 contains 15 residues. The germline V gene encodes CDR1 MDHEN and CDR2 SYDVKM. This CDR3 is CASSPVSGGLYEQYF. The CDR3 DNA follows: TGTGCCAGCAGTCCCGTAAGTGGAGGATTGTACGAGCAGTACTTC.

This clonotype was detected many times. This rearrangement joins TRBV20-1 to TRBJ2-7, with 9 bases lining up with TRBD2. Unmatched junction bases numbered 3, after V lost 1 base and J lost 2 bases. The CDR3 is made up of 14 amino acids. Germline CDR1 DFQATT, CDR2 SNEGSKA (reference sequence). For the CDR3, the DNA is TGCAGTGCTAGAGGACTAGCGGCAACCTACGAGCAGTACTTC. Its translation is CSARGLAATYEQYF.

This clonotype was observed many times. This chain uses TRBV12-3 or TRBV12-4 with TRBJ2-4, with no clear D. V was shortened by 6 bases and J by 4 bases, with 7 bases between the two germline ends. This CDR3 is 12 amino acids long. CDR3 DNA sequence: TGTGCCAGCAGCCTCAGAAAAAACATTCAGTACTTC. Translating gives CASSLRKNIQYF.

CDR3 in amino acids: CASSEAQGDYGYTF. The CDR3 DNA reads TGTGCCAGCAGTGAAGCGCAAGGGGACTATGGCTACACCTTC. The chain uses TRBV6-1 and TRBJ1-2; D possibly corresponds to TRBD1 (5 bases). The CDR3 spans 14 residues. Germline loops: CDR1 MNHNS, CDR2 SASEGT. The V gene lost 0 bases and the J gene lost 3 bases, with 8 bases spanning the gap.

This clonotype showed up just a few times. The rearrangement joins TRBV20-1 to TRBJ2-6, with 7 bases identical to TRBD1. The J segment lost 2 bases and the V segment lost 3 bases, leaving 10 bases of the junction unmatched. The CDR3 loop spans 17 amino acids. Germline loops: CDR1 DFQATT, CDR2 SNEGSKA (reference sequence). CDR3 DNA sequence: TGCAGTGCTAGGAGACAGGGTTTTAGCGCTGGGGCCAACGTCCTGACTTTC. It encodes CSARRQGFSAGANVLTF.

This clonotype was found a few times. The chain couples TRBV28 to TRBJ2-2, with TRBD1 matching 11 bases. The CDR3 length is 16 residues. The germline CDR1 and CDR2 sequences are MDHEN and SYDVKM. The junction had 9 bases not matched to a gene; V was cut back by 5 bases and J by 7 bases. In DNA form, the CDR3 reads TGTGCCAGCAGTGCGGACAGGGGGCCGGGTGGCGGGGAGCTGTTTTTT. Its protein is CASSADRGPGGGELFF.

This chain uses TRBV7-9 with TRBJ2-1; 7 bases line up with TRBD2. CDR3 length: 14 residues. The V and J ends lost 2 bases and 10 bases, in that order; junction bases with no gene match: 8. Germline V gene data show CDR1 as SEHNR and CDR2 as FQNEAQ (reference sequence). CDR3 in amino acids: CASSLRELAIEQFF. CDR3 nucleotide sequence: TGTGCCAGCAGCTTAAGGGAACTAGCGATAGAGCAGTTCTTC.

The chain joins TRBV12-3 or TRBV12-4 to TRBJ1-2, with D possibly TRBD1 on 5 matching bases. The CDR3 runs 12 residues. The germline V and J ends were trimmed by 5 bases and 7 bases, with 11 bases remaining between them. The chain's CDR3 is CASSIRVLGYTF. CDR3 DNA: TGTGCCAGCAGTATCAGGGTGCTTGGCTACACCTTC.

V and J are TRBV28 and TRBJ2-1; D ambiguous. The CDR3 is made up of 13 amino acids. The V gene lost 7 bases and the J gene lost 0 bases, with 7 bases spanning the gap. The V gene's germline CDR1 is MDHEN and CDR2 SYDVKM. The CDR3 spells CASKSSSYNEQFF. The CDR3 DNA is TGTGCCAGCAAGTCGAGCTCCTACAATGAGCAGTTCTTC.

There are a few counts of this clonotype. The CDR3 bases are TGTGCCAGCAGTCCGTGGACAGATACGCAGTATTTT. Its translation is CASSPWTDTQYF. V and J are TRBV28 and TRBJ2-3; D is uncertain. V gave up 5 bases and J gave up 3 bases, with 6 bases separating them. Germline CDR1 and CDR2: MDHEN and SYDVKM. The CDR3 has 12 residues.

This clonotype was counted at least ten times. This chain uses TRBV7-2 with TRBJ1-4; 7 bases are a match to TRBD1. Germline-derived CDR1 and CDR2 are SGHTA and FQGNSA. J was trimmed by 6 bases and V by 1 base; bases with no gene match: 5. The CDR3 sequence is 15 residues long. This chain's CDR3 is CASSLDRGRHEKLFF. In DNA form, the CDR3 reads TGTGCCAGCAGCTTAGACAGGGGACGGCATGAAAAACTGTTTTTT.

The chain is built from TRBV28 and TRBJ2-7; 8 nucleotides align to TRBD1. Losses at the gene ends were 6 bases for V and 6 bases for J; bases not matched to a gene: 13. Looked up from germline, CDR1 is MDHEN and CDR2 is SYDVKM. This CDR3 is built from 15 residues. The CDR3 sequence is CASRTAGTGSGEQYF. The CDR3 DNA reads as TGTGCCAGCAGGACGGCCGGGACAGGTTCGGGCGAGCAGTACTTC. Drawing the rest from reference TRBV28 and TRBJ2-7, the complete variable domain is DVKVTQSSRYLVKRTGEKVFLECVQDMDHENMFWYRQDPGLGLRLIYFSYDVKMKEKGDIPEGYSVSREKKERFSLILESASTNQTSMYLCASRTAGTGSGEQYFGPGTRLTVT.

This clonotype appeared a few times. This chain's CDR3 is CASSWARDTQYF. CDR3 bases: TGTGCCAGCAGCTGGGCTAGGGATACGCAGTATTTT. The V gene is TRBV7-2, the J gene TRBJ2-3; D not certain. V lost 4 bases and J lost 6, with 8 bases in between. Germline V lookup: CDR1 SGHTA, CDR2 FQGNSA. This CDR3 spans 12 amino acids.

The chain is built from TRBV6-2 or TRBV6-3 and TRBJ1-1, with D hard to call. V shed 6 bases and J shed 2 bases, with 13 bases lying between them. The germline V gene has CDR1 MNHEY and CDR2 SVGEGT. The CDR3 contains 14 residues. Here the CDR3 DNA reads TGTGCCAGCAGCCCGGGCTACCCCAACACTGAAGCTTTCTTT. The encoded protein is CASSPGYPNTEAFF.

The table lists this clonotype with many counts. The chain has TRBV11-2 and TRBJ2-3; D ambiguous. CDR3 length equals 13 residues. Trimming removed 5 bases from V and 4 bases from J, with 10 bases in between. The germline V gene encodes CDR1 SGHAT and CDR2 FQNNGV. CDR3 bases: TGTGCCAGCAGCCGGGCCGGGCCAGATACGCAGTATTTT. This gives the protein CASSRAGPDTQYF.

The V call is TRBV6-5, the J call TRBJ2-1; no definite D call. V lost 3 bases to trimming and J lost 10 bases, with 7 bases between them. In germline, CDR1 is MNHEY, CDR2 SVGAGI. There are 11 residues in the CDR3. DNA of the CDR3: TGTGCCAGCAGTTATCGTGGGGAGCAGTTCTTC. Encoded protein: CASSYRGEQFF.

This clonotype appeared a few times. This chain joins TRBV19 and TRBJ2-1; the match to TRBD2 covers 10 bases. The CDR3 has 17 residues. Unmatched junction bases numbered 9, after V lost 2 bases and J lost 5 bases. CDR1 LNHDA and CDR2 SQIVND come from the germline V gene (reference sequence). Here the CDR3 reads CASSISPGLAGDNEQFF. The CDR3 DNA follows: TGTGCCAGTAGTATAAGCCCTGGGCTAGCGGGGGACAATGAGCAGTTCTTC.

V is TRBV2 and J is TRBJ2-2, with D possibly TRBD1 on 6 matching bases. Trimming shortened V by 6 bases and J by 2 bases, and 13 bases separated the two germline ends. Looked up from germline, CDR1 is SNHLY and CDR2 is FYNNEI. The CDR3 sequence is 15 residues long. The CDR3 coding sequence is TGTGCCAGCAGCCCACGACAGGACAACACCGGGGAGCTGTTTTTT. It yields the protein CASSPRQDNTGELFF.

The chain recombines TRBV4-3 with TRBJ1-6; TRBD1 matches at 8 bases. This CDR3 is built from 15 residues. V lost 5 bases and J lost 7; bases outside the gene matches: 7. The V gene's germline CDR1 is LGHNA and CDR2 YSLEER. The CDR3 sequence: CASSCRGPENSPLHF. The CDR3 region has the DNA TGCGCCAGCAGCTGCAGGGGGCCGGAGAATTCACCCCTCCACTTT.

The rearrangement links TRBV6-2 or TRBV6-3 to TRBJ2-1; D unresolved. The V gene's germline CDR1 is MNHEY and CDR2 SVGEGT. Trimming left V 2 bases short and J 10 bases short, with 6 bases between. The CDR3 runs 11 residues. This CDR3 reads CASSYVTEQFF. CDR3 coding DNA: TGTGCCAGCAGTTACGTAACCGAGCAGTTCTTC.

This chain joins TRBV29-1 and TRBJ2-7; D gene uncertain. The CDR3 covers 14 residues. Trimming pared 6 bases from V and 0 bases from J, leaving 15 bases between. CDR1 is SQVTM, CDR2 ANQGSEA, per germline. CDR3 sequence (DNA): TGCAGCGTGGCCCACCGACCCGACTCCTACGAGCAGTACTTC. Protein sequence: CSVAHRPDSYEQYF.

By its share, this clonotype is large. V gene TRBV27 combines with J gene TRBJ2-2, with D perhaps TRBD2 (5 bases). There are 15 residues in the CDR3. The V and J ends lost 5 bases and 7 bases respectively, with 17 bases between them. Germline-derived CDR1 and CDR2 are MNHEY and SMNVEV (reference sequence). The CDR3 DNA is TGTGCCAGCAGTCCACCGGACTCTCGGGGCGGGGAGCTGTTTTTT. This translates into CASSPPDSRGGELFF.